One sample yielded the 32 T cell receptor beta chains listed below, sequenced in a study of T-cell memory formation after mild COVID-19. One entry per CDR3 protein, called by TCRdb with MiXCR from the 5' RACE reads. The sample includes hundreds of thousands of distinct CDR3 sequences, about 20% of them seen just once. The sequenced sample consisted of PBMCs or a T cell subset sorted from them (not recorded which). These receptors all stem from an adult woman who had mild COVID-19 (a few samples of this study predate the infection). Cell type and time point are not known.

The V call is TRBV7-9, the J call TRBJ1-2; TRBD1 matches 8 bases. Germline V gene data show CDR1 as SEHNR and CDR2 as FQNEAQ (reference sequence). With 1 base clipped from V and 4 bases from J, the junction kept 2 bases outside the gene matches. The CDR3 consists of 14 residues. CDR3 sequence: CASSLVDRVYGYTF. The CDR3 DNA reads TGTGCCAGCAGCTTAGTGGACAGGGTCTATGGCTACACCTTC.

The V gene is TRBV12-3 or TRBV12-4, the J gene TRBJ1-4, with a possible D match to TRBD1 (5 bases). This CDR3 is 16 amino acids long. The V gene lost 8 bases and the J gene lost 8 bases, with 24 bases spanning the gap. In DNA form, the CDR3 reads TGTGCCAGCGGGAGAGGTCTGGGGTACAGGAGGGAAAAACTGTTTTTT. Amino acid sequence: CASGRGLGYRREKLFF.

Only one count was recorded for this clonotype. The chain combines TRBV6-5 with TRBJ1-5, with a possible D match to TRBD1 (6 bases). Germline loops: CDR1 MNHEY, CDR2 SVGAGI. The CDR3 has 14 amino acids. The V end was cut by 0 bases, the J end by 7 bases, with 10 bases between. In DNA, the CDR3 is TGTGCCAGCAGTTACTCGCAGGGGAGACAGCCCCAGCATTTT. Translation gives CASSYSQGRQPQHF.

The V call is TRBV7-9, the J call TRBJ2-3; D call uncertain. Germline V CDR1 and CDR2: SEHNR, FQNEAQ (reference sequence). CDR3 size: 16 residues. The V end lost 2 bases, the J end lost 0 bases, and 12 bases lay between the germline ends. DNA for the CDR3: TGTGCCAGCAGCTTACCTCCAGCCCCGAGCACAGATACGCAGTATTTT. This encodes CASSLPPAPSTDTQYF. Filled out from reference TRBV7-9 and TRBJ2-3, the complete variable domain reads DTGVSQNPRHKITKRGQNVTFRCDPISEHNRLYWYRQTLGQGPEFLTYFQNEAQLEKSRLLSDRFSAERPKGSFSTLEIQRTEQGDSAMYLCASSLPPAPSTDTQYFGPGTRLTVL.

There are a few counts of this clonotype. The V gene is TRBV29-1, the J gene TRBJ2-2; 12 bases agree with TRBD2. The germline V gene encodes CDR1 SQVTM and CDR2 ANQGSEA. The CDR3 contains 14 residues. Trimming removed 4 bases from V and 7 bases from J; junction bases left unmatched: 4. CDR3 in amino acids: CSVGLAGVNGELFF. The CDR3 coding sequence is TGCAGCGTTGGACTAGCGGGAGTAAACGGGGAGCTGTTTTTT.

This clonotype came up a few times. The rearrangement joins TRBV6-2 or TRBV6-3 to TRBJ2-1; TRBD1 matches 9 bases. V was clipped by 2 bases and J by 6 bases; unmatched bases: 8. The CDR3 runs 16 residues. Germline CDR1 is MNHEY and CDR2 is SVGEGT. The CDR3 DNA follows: TGTGCCAGCAGTTACGCAGGGACAGGGTATAGCAATGAGCAGTTCTTC. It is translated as CASSYAGTGYSNEQFF.

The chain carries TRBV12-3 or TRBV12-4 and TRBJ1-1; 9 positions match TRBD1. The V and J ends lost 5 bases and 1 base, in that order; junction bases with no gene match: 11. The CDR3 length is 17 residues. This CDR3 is CASSVRDRVSRNTEAFF. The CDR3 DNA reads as TGTGCCAGCAGTGTCCGGGACAGGGTTTCTAGGAACACTGAAGCTTTCTTT.

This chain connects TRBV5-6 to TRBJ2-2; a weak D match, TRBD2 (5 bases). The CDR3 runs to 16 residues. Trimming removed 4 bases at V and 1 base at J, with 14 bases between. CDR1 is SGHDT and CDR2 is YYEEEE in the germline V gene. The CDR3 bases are TGTGCCAGCAGCCGAGGGCCGGTAAAGAACACCGGGGAGCTGTTTTTT. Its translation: CASSRGPVKNTGELFF.

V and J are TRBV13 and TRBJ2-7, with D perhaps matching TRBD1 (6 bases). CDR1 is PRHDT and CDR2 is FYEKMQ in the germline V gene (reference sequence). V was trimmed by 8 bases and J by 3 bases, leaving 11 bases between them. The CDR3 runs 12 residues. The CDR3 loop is CASRDNDYEQYF. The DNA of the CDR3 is TGTGCCAGCCGGGACAACGACTACGAGCAGTACTTC.

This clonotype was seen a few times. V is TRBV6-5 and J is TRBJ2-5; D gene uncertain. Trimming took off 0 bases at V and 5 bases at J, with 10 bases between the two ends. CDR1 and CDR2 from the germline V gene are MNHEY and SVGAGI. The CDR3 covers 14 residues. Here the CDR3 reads CASSYSEAGETQYF. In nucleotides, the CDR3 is TGTGCCAGCAGTTACTCGGAAGCCGGGGAGACCCAGTACTTC.

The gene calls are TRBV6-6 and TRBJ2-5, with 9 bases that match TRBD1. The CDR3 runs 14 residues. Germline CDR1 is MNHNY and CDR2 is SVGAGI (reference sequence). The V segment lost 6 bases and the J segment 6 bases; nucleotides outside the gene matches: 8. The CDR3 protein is CASSRGGQGKTQYF. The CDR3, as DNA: TGTGCCAGCAGCCGTGGAGGACAGGGGAAGACCCAGTACTTC.

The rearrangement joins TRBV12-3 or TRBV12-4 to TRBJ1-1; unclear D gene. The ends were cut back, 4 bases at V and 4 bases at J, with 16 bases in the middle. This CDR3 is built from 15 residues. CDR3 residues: CASSSGKTWGTEAFF. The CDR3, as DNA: TGTGCCAGCAGTTCGGGAAAGACATGGGGCACTGAAGCTTTCTTT.

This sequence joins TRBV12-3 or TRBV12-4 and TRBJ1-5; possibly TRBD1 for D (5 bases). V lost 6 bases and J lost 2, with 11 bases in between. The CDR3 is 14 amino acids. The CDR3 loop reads CASSYGGGNQPQHF. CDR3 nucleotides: TGTGCCAGCAGCTACGGGGGGGGCAATCAGCCCCAGCATTTT.

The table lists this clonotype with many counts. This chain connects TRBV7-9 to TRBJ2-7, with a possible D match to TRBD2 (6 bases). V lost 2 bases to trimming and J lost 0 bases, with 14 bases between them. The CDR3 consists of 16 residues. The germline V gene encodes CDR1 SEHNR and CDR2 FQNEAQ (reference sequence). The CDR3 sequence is CASSLLGQGGSYEQYF. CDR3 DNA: TGTGCCAGCAGCTTATTGGGGCAGGGAGGCTCCTACGAGCAGTACTTC.

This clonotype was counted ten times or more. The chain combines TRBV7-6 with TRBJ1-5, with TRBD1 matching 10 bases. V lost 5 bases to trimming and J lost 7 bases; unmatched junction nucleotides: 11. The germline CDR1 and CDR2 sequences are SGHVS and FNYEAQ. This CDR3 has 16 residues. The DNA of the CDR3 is TGTGCCAGCAGCCCGCACGACAGGGGGCTTGGGCAGCCCCAGCATTTT. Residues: CASSPHDRGLGQPQHF. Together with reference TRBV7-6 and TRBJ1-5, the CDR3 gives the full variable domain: GAGVSQSPRYKVTKRGQDVALRCDPISGHVSLYWYRQALGQGPEFLTYFNYEAQQDKSGLPNDRFSAERPEGSISTLTIQRTEQRDSAMYRCASSPHDRGLGQPQHFGDGTRLSIL.

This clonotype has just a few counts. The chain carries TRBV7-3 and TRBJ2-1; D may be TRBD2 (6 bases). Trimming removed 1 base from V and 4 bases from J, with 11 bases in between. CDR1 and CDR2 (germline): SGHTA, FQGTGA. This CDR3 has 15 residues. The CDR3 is CASSLMAGKYNEQFF. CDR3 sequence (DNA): TGTGCCAGCAGCTTAATGGCGGGGAAATACAATGAGCAGTTCTTC. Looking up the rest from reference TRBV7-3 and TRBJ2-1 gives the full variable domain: GAGVSQTPSNKVTEKGKYVELRCDPISGHTALYWYRQSLGQGPEFLIYFQGTGAADDSGLPNDRFFAVRPEGSVSTLKIQRTERGDSAVYLCASSLMAGKYNEQFFGPGTRLTVL.

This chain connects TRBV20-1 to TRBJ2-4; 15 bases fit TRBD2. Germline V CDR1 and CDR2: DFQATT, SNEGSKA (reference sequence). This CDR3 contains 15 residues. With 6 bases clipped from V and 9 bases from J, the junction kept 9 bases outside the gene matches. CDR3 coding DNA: TGCAGTGCCCCTGGACTAGCGGGAGGGCCAGGCATTCAGTACTTC. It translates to CSAPGLAGGPGIQYF.

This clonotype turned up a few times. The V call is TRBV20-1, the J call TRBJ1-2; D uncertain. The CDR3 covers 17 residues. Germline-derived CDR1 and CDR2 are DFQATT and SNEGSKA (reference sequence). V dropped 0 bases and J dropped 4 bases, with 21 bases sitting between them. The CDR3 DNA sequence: TGCAGTGCTAGAGATCGGGGAGGCAGCCTAAACTTCTATGGCTACACCTTC. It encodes CSARDRGGSLNFYGYTF.

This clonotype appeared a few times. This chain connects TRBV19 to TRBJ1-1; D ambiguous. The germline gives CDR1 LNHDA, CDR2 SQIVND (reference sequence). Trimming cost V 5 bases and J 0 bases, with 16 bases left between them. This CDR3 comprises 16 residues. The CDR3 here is CASSSPGIIMNTEAFF. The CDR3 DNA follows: TGTGCCAGTAGTTCTCCCGGGATCATAATGAACACTGAAGCTTTCTTT. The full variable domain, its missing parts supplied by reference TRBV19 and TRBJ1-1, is DGGITQSPKYLFRKEGQNVTLSCEQNLNHDAMYWYRQDPGQGLRLIYYSQIVNDFQKGDIAEGYSVSREKKESFPLTVTSAQKNPTAFYLCASSSPGIIMNTEAFFGQGTRLTVV.

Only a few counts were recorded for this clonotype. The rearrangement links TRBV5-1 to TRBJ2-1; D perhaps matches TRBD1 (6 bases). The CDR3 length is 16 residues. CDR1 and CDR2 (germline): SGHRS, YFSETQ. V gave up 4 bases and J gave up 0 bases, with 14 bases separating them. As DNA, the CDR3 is TGCGCCAGCAGCCCGTCGGGACACCGCTCCTACAATGAGCAGTTCTTC. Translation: CASSPSGHRSYNEQFF.

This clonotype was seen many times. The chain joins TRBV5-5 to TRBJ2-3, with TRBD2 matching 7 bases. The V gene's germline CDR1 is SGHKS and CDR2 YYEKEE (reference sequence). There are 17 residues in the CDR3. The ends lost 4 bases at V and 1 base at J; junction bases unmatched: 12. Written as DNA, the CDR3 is TGTGCCAGCAGCCCACGACCGGGGGAGGGCCGCACAGATACGCAGTATTTT. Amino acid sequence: CASSPRPGEGRTDTQYF.

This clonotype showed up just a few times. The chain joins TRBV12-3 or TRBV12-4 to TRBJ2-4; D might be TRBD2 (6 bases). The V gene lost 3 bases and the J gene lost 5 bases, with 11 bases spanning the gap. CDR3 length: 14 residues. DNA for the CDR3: TGTGCCAGCAGTTTCGGGGGTCCCGAAAACATTCAGTACTTC. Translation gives CASSFGGPENIQYF.

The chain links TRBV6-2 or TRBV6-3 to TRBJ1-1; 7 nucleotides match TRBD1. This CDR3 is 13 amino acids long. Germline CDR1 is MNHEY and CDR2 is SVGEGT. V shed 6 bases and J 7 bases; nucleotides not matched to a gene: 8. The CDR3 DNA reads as TGTGCCAGCAGCCCCTTGGGGACAGTTGAAGCTTTCTTT. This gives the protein CASSPLGTVEAFF.

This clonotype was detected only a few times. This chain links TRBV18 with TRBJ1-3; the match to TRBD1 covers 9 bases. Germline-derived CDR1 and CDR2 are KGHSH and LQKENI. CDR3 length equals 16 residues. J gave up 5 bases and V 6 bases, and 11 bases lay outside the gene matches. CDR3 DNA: TGTGCCAGCTCGATGGACAGGGGACTAATACGAAACACCATATATTTT. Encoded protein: CASSMDRGLIRNTIYF.

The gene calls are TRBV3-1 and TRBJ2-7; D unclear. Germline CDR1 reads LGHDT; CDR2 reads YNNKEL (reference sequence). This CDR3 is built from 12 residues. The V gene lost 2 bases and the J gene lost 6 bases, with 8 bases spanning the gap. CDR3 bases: TGTGCCAGCAGCCAAAGTACGGGCGAGCAGTACTTC. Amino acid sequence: CASSQSTGEQYF.

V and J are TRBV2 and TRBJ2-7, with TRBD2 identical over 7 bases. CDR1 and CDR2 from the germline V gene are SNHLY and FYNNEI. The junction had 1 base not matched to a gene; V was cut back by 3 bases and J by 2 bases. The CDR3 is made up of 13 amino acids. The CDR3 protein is CASSETSPYEQYF. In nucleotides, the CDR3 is TGTGCCAGCAGTGAGACTAGCCCCTACGAGCAGTACTTC.

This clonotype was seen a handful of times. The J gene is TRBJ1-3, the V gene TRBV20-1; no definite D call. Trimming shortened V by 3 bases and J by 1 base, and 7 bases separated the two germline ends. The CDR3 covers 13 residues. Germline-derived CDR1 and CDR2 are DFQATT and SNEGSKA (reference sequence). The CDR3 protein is CSASGPSGNTIYF. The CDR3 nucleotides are TGCAGTGCTAGCGGACCGTCTGGAAACACCATATATTTT.

Here the CDR3 reads CASSASGRSYEQYF. The DNA for the CDR3 is TGTGCCAGCAGTGCTAGCGGGAGGAGCTACGAGCAGTACTTC. This chain links TRBV12-3 or TRBV12-4 with TRBJ2-7; 11 bases are shared with TRBD2. J was trimmed by 3 bases and V by 5 bases; bases with no gene match: 3. The CDR3 runs 14 residues.

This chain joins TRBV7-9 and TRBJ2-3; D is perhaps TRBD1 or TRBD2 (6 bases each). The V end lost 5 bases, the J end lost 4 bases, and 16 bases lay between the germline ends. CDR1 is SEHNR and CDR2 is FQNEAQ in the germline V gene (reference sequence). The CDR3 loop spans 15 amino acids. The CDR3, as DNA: TGTGCCAGCAGCCCGGAGGGGGGCGGGGCAGATACGCAGTATTTT. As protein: CASSPEGGGADTQYF. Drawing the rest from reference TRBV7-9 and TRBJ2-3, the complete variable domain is DTGVSQNPRHKITKRGQNVTFRCDPISEHNRLYWYRQTLGQGPEFLTYFQNEAQLEKSRLLSDRFSAERPKGSFSTLEIQRTEQGDSAMYLCASSPEGGGADTQYFGPGTRLTVL.

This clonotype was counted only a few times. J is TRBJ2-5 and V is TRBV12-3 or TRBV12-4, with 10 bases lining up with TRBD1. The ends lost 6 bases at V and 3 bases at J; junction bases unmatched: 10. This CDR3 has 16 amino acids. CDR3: CASSPTGQGWKETQYF. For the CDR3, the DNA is TGTGCCAGCAGCCCTACGGGACAGGGGTGGAAAGAGACCCAGTACTTC.

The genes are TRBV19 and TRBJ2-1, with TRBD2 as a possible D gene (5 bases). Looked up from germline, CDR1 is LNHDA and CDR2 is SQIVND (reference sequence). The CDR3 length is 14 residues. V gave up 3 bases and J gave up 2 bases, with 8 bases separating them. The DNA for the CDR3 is TGTGCCAGTAGTATCGACGGGACCTACAATGAGCAGTTCTTC. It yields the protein CASSIDGTYNEQFF.

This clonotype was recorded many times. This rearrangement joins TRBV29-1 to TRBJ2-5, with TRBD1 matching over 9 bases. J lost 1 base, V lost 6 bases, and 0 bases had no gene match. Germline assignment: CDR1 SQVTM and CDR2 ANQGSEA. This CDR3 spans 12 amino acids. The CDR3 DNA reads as TGCAGCGTGGGACAGGGCCAAGAGACCCAGTACTTC. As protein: CSVGQGQETQYF.